Each of the 5 T cell receptor beta chains below was sequenced from the same sample in a study of blood T cells in healthy people across ages. The second PCR ran roughly 6 to 12 cycles with a sample-barcoded 5' primer and J-beta primers. TCRdb itself ran the 5' RACE reads through MiXCR, one entry per CDR3 protein. The sample lists around 1.5 million distinct CDR3 sequences, around 55% occurring once. What was sequenced was blood. The receptors stem from a young man in good health.

The chain couples TRBV12-3 or TRBV12-4 to TRBJ1-5; D is unresolved. Trimming pared 5 bases from V and 5 bases from J, leaving 19 bases between. The CDR3 runs 16 residues. Written as DNA, the CDR3 is TGTGCCAGCAGTCATACCCGCGGAGTTCATGATCAGCCCCAGCATTTT. Its translation is CASSHTRGVHDQPQHF.

The table lists this clonotype with a few counts. The CDR3 here is CASSQEDGGGLNQPQHF. The CDR3 DNA is TGCGCCAGCAGCCAAGAGGACGGAGGGGGCCTAAATCAGCCCCAGCATTTT. V usage is TRBV4-1 and J usage is TRBJ1-5; 7 bases are shared with TRBD1. Trimming removed 0 bases from V and 4 bases from J; junction bases left unmatched: 9. The CDR3 is 17 residues long. The germline gives CDR1 MGHRA, CDR2 YSYEKL.

The V call is TRBV27, the J call TRBJ2-3; 7 nucleotides line up with TRBD2. The V segment lost 4 bases and the J segment 0 bases; nucleotides outside the gene matches: 4. Looked up from germline, CDR1 is MNHEY and CDR2 is SMNVEV (reference sequence). CDR3 length equals 15 residues. The DNA of the CDR3 is TGTGCCAGCAGTTCTATGGGAGGGAGCACAGATACGCAGTATTTT. Amino acids: CASSSMGGSTDTQYF.

The J gene is TRBJ2-2, the V gene TRBV10-1; 9 bases agree with TRBD1. The CDR3 has 14 residues. Unmatched junction bases numbered 7, after V lost 8 bases and J lost 6 bases. Germline loops: CDR1 WNHNN, CDR2 SYGVQD (reference sequence). CDR3 sequence (DNA): TGCGCCAGCCGCCGGGACAGGGCGTCCGGGGAGCTGTTTTTT. Translation gives CASRRDRASGELFF.

This clonotype was observed many times. This chain links TRBV30 with TRBJ2-5; no definite D call. Trimming removed 2 bases at V and 2 bases at J, with 6 bases between. The germline CDR1 and CDR2 sequences are GTSNPN and SVGIG (reference sequence). The CDR3 totals 12 residues. The CDR3 nucleotides are TGTGCCTGGAGTTCCCCGCAAGAGACCCAGTACTTC. Translated, it gives CAWSSPQETQYF.